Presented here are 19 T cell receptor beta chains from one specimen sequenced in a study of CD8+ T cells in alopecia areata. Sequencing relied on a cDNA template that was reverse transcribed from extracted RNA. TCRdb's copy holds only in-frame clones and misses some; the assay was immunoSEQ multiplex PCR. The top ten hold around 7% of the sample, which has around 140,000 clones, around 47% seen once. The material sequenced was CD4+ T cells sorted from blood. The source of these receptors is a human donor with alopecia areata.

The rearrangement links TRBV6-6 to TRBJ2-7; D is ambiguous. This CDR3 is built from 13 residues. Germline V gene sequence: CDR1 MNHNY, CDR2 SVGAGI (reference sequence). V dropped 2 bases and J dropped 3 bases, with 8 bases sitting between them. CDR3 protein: CASSYGTSYEQYF. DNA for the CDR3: TGTGCCAGCAGTTACGGCACCAGCTACGAGCAGTACTTC.

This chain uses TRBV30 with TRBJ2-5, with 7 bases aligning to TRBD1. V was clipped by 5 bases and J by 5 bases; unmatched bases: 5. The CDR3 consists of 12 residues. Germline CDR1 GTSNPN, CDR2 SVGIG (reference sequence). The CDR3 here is CAWWTGGETQYF. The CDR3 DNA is TGTGCCTGGTGGACAGGTGGGGAGACCCAGTACTTC.

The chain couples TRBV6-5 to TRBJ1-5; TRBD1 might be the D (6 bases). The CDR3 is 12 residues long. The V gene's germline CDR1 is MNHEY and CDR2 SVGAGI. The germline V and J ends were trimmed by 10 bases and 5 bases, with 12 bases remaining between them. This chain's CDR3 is CATRHRDQPQHF. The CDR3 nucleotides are TGTGCCACCCGCCACAGGGATCAGCCCCAGCATTTT.

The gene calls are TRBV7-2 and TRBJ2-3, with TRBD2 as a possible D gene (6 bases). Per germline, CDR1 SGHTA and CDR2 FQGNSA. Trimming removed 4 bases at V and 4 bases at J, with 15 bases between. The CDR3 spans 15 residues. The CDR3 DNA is TGTGCCAGCAGCTCCCTCAGGGACTTTTCAGATACGCAGTATTTT. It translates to CASSSLRDFSDTQYF. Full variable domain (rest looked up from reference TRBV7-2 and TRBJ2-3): GAGVSQSPSNKVTEKGKDVELRCDPISGHTALYWYRQSLGQGLEFLIYFQGNSAPDKSGLPSDRFSAERTGGSVSTLTIQRTQQEDSAVYLCASSSLRDFSDTQYFGPGTRLTVL.

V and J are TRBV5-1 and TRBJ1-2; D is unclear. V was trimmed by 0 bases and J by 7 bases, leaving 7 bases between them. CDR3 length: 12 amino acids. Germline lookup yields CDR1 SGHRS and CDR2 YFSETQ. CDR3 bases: TGCGCCAGCAGCTTGGATGGGGTTGGCTACACCTTC. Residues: CASSLDGVGYTF.

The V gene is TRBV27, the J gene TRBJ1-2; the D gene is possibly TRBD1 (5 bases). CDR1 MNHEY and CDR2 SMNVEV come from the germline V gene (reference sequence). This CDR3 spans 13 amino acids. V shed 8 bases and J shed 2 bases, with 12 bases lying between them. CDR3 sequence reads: CASRDSPNYGYTF. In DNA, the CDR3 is TGTGCCAGCCGTGACAGTCCCAACTATGGCTACACCTTC.

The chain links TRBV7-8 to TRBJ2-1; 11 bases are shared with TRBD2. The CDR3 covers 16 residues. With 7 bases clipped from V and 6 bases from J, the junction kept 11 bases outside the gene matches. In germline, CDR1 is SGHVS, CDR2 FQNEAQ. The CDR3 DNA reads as TGTGCCAGCACGACCCCCGGGACTAGCGGACGCAATGAGCAGTTCTTC. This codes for CASTTPGTSGRNEQFF.

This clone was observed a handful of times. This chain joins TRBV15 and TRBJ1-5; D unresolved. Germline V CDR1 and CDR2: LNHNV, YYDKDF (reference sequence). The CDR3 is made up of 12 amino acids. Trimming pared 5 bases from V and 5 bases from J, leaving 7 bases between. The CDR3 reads CATSDGDQPQHF. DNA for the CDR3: TGTGCCACCAGCGACGGTGATCAGCCCCAGCATTTT.

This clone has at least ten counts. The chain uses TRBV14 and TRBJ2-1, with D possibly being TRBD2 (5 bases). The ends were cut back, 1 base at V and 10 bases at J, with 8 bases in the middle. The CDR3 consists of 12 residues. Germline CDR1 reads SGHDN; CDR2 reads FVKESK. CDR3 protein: CASSQAWREQFF. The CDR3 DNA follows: TGTGCCAGCAGCCAAGCGTGGAGGGAGCAGTTCTTC.

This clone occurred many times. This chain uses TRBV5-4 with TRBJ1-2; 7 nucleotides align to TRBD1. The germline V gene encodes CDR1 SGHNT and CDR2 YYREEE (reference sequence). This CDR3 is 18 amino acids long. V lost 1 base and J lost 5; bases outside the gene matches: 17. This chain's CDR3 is CASSLSGAIATGSYGYTF. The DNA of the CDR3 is TGTGCCAGCAGCTTGTCTGGGGCCATAGCGACAGGGAGTTATGGCTACACCTTC.

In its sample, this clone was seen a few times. CDR3 residues: CASSQAKGSEQYF. CDR3 nucleotide sequence: TGCGCCAGCAGCCAAGCTAAGGGGTCCGAGCAGTACTTC. The J gene is TRBJ2-7, the V gene TRBV4-1, with D possibly being TRBD1 (5 bases). Trimming shortened V by 1 base and J by 6 bases, and 10 bases separated the two germline ends. In germline, CDR1 is MGHRA, CDR2 YSYEKL. CDR3 size: 13 residues.

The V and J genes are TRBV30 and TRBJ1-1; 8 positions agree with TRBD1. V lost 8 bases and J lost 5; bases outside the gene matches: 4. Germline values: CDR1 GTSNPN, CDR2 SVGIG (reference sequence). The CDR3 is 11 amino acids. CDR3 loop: CAGHRGTEAFF. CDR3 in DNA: TGTGCCGGACACAGGGGGACTGAAGCTTTCTTT.

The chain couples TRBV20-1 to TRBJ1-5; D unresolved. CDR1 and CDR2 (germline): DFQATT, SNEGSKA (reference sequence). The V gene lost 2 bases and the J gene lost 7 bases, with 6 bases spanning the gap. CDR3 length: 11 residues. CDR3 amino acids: CSARSGQPQHF. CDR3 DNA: TGCAGTGCTAGAAGCGGACAGCCCCAGCATTTT.

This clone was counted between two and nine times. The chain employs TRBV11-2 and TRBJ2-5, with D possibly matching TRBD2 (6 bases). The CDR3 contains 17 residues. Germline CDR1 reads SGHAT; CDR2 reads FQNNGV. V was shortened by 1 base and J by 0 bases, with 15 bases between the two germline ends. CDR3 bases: TGTGCCAGCAGCTTAGGACTGGGGGGTGGGTACCAAGAGACCCAGTACTTC. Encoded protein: CASSLGLGGGYQETQYF.

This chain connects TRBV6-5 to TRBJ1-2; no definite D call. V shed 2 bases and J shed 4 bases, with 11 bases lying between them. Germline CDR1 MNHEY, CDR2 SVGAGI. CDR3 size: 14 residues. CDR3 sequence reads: CASSYRTDFYGYTF. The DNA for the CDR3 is TGTGCCAGCAGTTACCGGACGGACTTCTATGGCTACACCTTC.

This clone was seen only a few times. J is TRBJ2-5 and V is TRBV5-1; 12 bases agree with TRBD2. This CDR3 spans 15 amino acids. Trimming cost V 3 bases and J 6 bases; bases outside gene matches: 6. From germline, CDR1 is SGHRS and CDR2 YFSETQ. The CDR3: CASSSAGLAGQTQYF. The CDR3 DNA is TGCGCCAGCAGCTCAGCTGGACTAGCGGGGCAGACCCAGTACTTC. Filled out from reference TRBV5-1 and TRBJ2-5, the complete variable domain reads KAGVTQTPRYLIKTRGQQVTLSCSPISGHRSVSWYQQTPGQGLQFLFEYFSETQRNKGNFPGRFSGRQFSNSRSEMNVSTLELGDSALYLCASSSAGLAGQTQYFGPGTRLLVL.

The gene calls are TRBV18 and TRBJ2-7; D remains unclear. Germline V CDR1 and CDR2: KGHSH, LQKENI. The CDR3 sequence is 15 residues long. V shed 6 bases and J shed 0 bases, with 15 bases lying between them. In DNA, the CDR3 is TGTGCCAGCTCCCCGCCCGGACGGAGCTCCTACGAGCAGTACTTC. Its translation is CASSPPGRSSYEQYF.

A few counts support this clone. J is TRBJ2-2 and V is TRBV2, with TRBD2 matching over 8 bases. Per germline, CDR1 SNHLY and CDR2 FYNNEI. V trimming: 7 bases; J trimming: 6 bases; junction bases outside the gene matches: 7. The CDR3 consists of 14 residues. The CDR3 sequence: CASTGTRKAGELFF. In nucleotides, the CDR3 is TGTGCCAGCACGGGGACTAGGAAGGCCGGGGAGCTGTTTTTT.

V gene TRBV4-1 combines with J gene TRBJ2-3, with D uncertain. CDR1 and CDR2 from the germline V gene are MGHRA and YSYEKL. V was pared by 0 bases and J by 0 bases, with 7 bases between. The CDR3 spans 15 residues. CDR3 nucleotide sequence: TGCGCCAGCAGCCAAGATTTCATCAGCACAGATACGCAGTATTTT. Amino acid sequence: CASSQDFISTDTQYF.